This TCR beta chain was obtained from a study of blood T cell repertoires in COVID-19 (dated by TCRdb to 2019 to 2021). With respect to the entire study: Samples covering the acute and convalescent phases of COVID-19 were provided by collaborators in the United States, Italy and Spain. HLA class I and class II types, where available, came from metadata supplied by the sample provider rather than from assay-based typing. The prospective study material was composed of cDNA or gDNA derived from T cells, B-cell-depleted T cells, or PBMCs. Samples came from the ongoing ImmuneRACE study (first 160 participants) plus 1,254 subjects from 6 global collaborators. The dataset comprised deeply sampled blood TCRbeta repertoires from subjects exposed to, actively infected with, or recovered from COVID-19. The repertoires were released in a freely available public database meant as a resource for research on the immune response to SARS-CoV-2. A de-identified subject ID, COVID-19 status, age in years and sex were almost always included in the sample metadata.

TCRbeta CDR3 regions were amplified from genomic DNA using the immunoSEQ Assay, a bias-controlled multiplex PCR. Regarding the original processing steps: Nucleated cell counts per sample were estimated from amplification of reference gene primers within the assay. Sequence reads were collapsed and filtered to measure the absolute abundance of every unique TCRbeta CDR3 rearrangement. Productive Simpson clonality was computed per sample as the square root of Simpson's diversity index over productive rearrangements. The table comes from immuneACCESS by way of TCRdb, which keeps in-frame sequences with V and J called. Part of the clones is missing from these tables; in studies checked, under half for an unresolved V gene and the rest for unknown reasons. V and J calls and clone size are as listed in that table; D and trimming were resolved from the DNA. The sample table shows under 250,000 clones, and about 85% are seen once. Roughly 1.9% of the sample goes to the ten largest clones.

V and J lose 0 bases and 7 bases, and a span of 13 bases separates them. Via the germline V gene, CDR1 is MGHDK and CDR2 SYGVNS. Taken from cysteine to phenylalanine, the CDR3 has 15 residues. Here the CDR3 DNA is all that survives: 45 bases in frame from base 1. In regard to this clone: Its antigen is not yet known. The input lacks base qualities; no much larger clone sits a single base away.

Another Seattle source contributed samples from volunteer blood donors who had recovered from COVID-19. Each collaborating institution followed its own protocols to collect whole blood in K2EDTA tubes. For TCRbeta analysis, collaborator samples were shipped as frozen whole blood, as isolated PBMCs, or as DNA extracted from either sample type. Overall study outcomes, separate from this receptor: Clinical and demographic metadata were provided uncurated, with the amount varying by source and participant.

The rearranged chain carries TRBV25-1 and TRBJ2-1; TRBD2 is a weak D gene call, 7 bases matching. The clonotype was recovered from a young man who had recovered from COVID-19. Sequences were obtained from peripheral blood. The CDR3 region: CASSEYGGAINEQFF. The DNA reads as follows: TGTGCCAGCAGTGAATATGGGGGGGCCATAAATGAGCAGTTCTTC.